This T cell receptor (beta chain) was sequenced in a study of T cell responses to AZD1222 COVID-19 vaccine (dated by TCRdb to about 2021). Regarding the research as a whole: AZD1222 recipients whose second dose came at about 4 weeks and those whose second dose came at about 12 weeks were combined into one group, since spike-specific TCR depth and breadth did not differ between the two schedules. TCR sequencing was performed for more than 230 trial participants, of whom around 200 were given two doses of AZD1222 and 26 were given two doses of MenACWY control vaccine. Trial participants were enrolled by age into subgroups of 18-55, 56-69 and 70-plus years, and roughly 160, 29 and 62 TCR-sequenced participants, respectively, were included in these subgroups.

What the authors observed across the whole study: The whole spike protein was spanned by vaccine-associated CD4 TCRs, and dominant responses were seen in regions 160-218 and 743-854. In the small 56-69-year group, the increase in depth fell short of significance, most likely because of low power. Because no samples from the day 14 peak response were available, repertoires could be characterized only after the peak T cell response. After two AZD1222 doses, both the breadth and the depth of spike-specific TCRs were significantly higher than at day 0 and than in MenACWY recipients. Only five to seven AZD1222 recipients were SARS-CoV-2 seropositive at baseline, limiting conclusions about previously exposed vaccinees. Reportedly, close to half of the unique spike-specific TCRs recognized epitopes lying outside the regions that are mutated in the B.1.351 and B.1.1.7 variants. Participants were mostly white British, with more females than males. The authors suggested clonal diversity may have been underestimated.

The germline V gene specifies SGHRS as CDR1 and YFSETQ as CDR2. Inclusive of the bounding cysteine and phenylalanine, the CDR3 is 17 residues long. Only CDR3 DNA remains: 51 bases, in frame from the first base. V lost 3 bases and J lost 1 base, and the count of bases not matched to a germline gene is 5. The CDR3 regions of human TCRbeta chains were analyzed by immunosequencing. The study's processing was this. TCRs in the repertoires were compared against a reference library of SARS-CoV-2-specific TCRs that had been generated with the MIRA antigen-specificity platform. Breadth was defined as the fraction of unique TCRs that were SARS-CoV-2-associated, and depth was defined as the fraction of total T cells that were SARS-CoV-2-associated. Using the MIRA data, each spike-specific TCR was mapped to the spike region that the TCR reacts to and placed in a CD4 or CD8 class. Log10-transformed breadth and depth values were compared by one-way ANOVA with Sidak's multiple comparisons tests. This immuneACCESS table, as held by TCRdb, lists in-frame sequences with V and J called but not all clones. Of the missing ones, under half trace to an unresolved V gene in checked studies; the others have no known cause. The D gene and trimming were derived from the DNA, and the V and J assignments and clone size from that table. This sample comprises over 150,000 clones, 85% to 95% of them detected only once. About 10% of the sample rests with the top ten.

This clone occurred once. Its antigen is currently not known. Base quality data are lacking; no much larger clone is found one base away. In light of the paper, this sample's time point label describes: baseline before first vaccination. Samples from vaccinated people were obtained from the UK trials COV001 and COV002, which included a single-blind randomized controlled phase 2/3 trial of AZD1222 (ChAdOx1 nCoV-19) in healthy adults. For TCRbeta chain sequencing, PBMC samples from trial participants were taken at day 0 and at day 28 after the second dose. This clonotype was sampled from an adult in good health. The chain links TRBV5-1 with TRBJ2-3; the central 13 bases match TRBD2. This specimen was peripheral blood, taken on day 0 of AZD1222 vaccination. The CDR3 protein: CASSSRTSGGRTDTQYF. The sequence in DNA is TGCGCCAGCAGCTCCAGGACTAGCGGGGGACGCACAGATACGCAGTATTTT. The CDR3, completed at both ends by the reference TRBV5-1 and TRBJ2-3 genes, gives the full variable domain KAGVTQTPRYLIKTRGQQVTLSCSPISGHRSVSWYQQTPGQGLQFLFEYFSETQRNKGNFPGRFSGRQFSNSRSEMNVSTLELGDSALYLCASSSRTSGGRTDTQYFGPGTRLTVL.